These 10 T cell receptor beta chains share one sample of origin, sequenced in a study of blood T cell repertoires in COVID-19. Measured with immunoSEQ multiplex PCR; TCRdb has only the in-frame clones, and not every one. The sample has approximately 140,000 clones, over 80% seen once. Sequenced sample: peripheral blood. The receptors derive from a woman in her 40s with active or convalescent COVID-19.

The J gene is TRBJ2-7, the V gene TRBV6-1, with a weak D call TRBD1 (6 bases). The CDR3 spans 16 residues. V shed 2 bases and J shed 2 bases, with 16 bases lying between them. In germline, CDR1 is MNHNS, CDR2 SASEGT. In DNA form, the CDR3 reads TGTGCCAGCAGTGAACAGGTACAGGGCCCCCCCTACGAGCAGTACTTC. Amino acids: CASSEQVQGPPYEQYF.

This rearrangement joins TRBV29-1 to TRBJ2-1, with a possible D match to TRBD1 (6 bases). Germline values: CDR1 SQVTM, CDR2 ANQGSEA. This CDR3 comprises 13 residues. V was clipped by 3 bases and J by 7 bases, with 13 bases between them. The CDR3 nucleotides are TGCAGCGTTGAGAGGGGGAATAGGAATGAGCAGTTCTTC. This codes for CSVERGNRNEQFF.

This chain's CDR3 is CASSGLAGGRGAGELFF. The CDR3 DNA reads as TGTGCCAGCTCCGGACTAGCGGGAGGGAGGGGCGCCGGGGAGCTGTTTTTT. The chain couples TRBV7-2 to TRBJ2-2; TRBD2 agrees at 15 bases. The V segment lost 8 bases and the J segment 6 bases; nucleotides outside the gene matches: 10. The CDR3 totals 17 residues. Looked up from germline, CDR1 is SGHTA and CDR2 is FQGNSA.

The J gene is TRBJ2-7, the V gene TRBV18; D gene ambiguous. Germline lookup yields CDR1 KGHSH and CDR2 LQKENI. V lost 6 bases and J 3 bases, leaving 9 bases between the germline ends. The length of the CDR3 is 12 residues. The CDR3 coding sequence is TGTGCCAGCTCTCCTGAGGTCTACGAGCAGTACTTC. This translates into CASSPEVYEQYF.

The chain links TRBV18 to TRBJ1-3; TRBD1 matches at 8 bases. The V segment lost 2 bases and the J segment 0 bases; nucleotides outside the gene matches: 12. Germline V gene sequence: CDR1 KGHSH, CDR2 LQKENI. This CDR3 comprises 19 residues. The DNA for the CDR3 is TGTGCCAGCTCACCAACTATTGGGACAGGAGTCCTCTCTGGAAACACCATATATTTT. This translates into CASSPTIGTGVLSGNTIYF.

The chain has TRBV28 and TRBJ2-3; no firm D call. The germline V gene encodes CDR1 MDHEN and CDR2 SYDVKM. V shed 7 bases and J shed 2 bases, with 13 bases lying between them. The CDR3 is 14 amino acids. Here the CDR3 DNA reads TGTGCCAGCAATCGCGGTAGAAACACAGATACGCAGTATTTT. Encoded protein: CASNRGRNTDTQYF.

DNA of the CDR3: TGTGCCTGGAGTGTCGGGGAGACCCAGTACTTC. This sequence encodes CAWSVGETQYF. The chain couples TRBV30 to TRBJ2-5; the D is unclear. The V gene lost 0 bases and the J gene lost 5 bases, with 4 bases spanning the gap. This CDR3 is built from 11 residues. Germline lookup yields CDR1 GTSNPN and CDR2 SVGIG (reference sequence).

A single count supports this clone. The V call is TRBV11-2, the J call TRBJ2-7; D unclear. V gave up 6 bases and J gave up 2 bases, with 11 bases separating them. This CDR3 has 13 residues. The germline V gene has CDR1 SGHAT and CDR2 FQNNGV. This CDR3 reads CASSALRTYEQYF. In nucleotides, the CDR3 is TGTGCCAGCAGTGCCTTGCGGACCTACGAGCAGTACTTC.

This clone was observed once. This chain links TRBV13 with TRBJ2-2; D may be TRBD2 (6 bases). V was clipped by 6 bases and J by 1 base, with 21 bases between them. There are 18 residues in the CDR3. Germline CDR1 reads PRHDT; CDR2 reads FYEKMQ (reference sequence). The CDR3 DNA reads TGTGCCAGCAGTTCGGACTACCCGGCTGACCTGAACACCGGGGAGCTGTTTTTT. It codes for CASSSDYPADLNTGELFF.

The chain has TRBV28 and TRBJ1-1; a weak D match, TRBD1 (5 bases). V lost 5 bases to trimming and J lost 0 bases, with 16 bases between them. The CDR3 has 16 residues. CDR1 and CDR2 (germline): MDHEN, SYDVKM. DNA of the CDR3: TGTGCCAGCAGTACCGGGCCGGGACTGTTGAACACTGAAGCTTTCTTT. Encoded protein: CASSTGPGLLNTEAFF.